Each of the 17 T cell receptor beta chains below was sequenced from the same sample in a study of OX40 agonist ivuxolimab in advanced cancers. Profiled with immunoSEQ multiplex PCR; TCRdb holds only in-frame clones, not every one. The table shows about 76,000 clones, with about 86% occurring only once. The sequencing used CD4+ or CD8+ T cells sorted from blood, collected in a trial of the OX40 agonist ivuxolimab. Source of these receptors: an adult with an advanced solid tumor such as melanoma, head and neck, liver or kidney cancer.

CDR3 residues: CASSPSSGQRTEAFF. The CDR3 DNA follows: TGTGCCAGCAGTCCGTCCAGTGGGCAGAGGACTGAAGCTTTCTTT. The chain carries TRBV6-6 and TRBJ1-1, with D hard to call. The CDR3 has 15 residues. V dropped 5 bases and J dropped 5 bases, with 18 bases sitting between them. Germline V gene lookup returns CDR1 MNHNY and CDR2 SVGAGI (reference sequence).

The CDR3 here is CAISESIPDNYGYTF. CDR3 nucleotide sequence: TGTGCCATCAGTGAGTCGATACCGGATAACTATGGCTACACCTTC. The rearrangement links TRBV10-3 to TRBJ1-2; the D is unclear. CDR1 ENHRY and CDR2 SYGVKD come from the germline V gene. This CDR3 is built from 15 residues. The V gene lost 0 bases and the J gene lost 1 base, with 9 bases spanning the gap.

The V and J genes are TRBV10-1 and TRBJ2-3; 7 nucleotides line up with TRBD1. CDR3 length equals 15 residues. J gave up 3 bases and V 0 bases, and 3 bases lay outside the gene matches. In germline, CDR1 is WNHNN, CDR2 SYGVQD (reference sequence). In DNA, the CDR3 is TGCGCCAGCAGTGAGTCGAAGGGGGCAACAGATACGCAGTATTTT. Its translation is CASSESKGATDTQYF.

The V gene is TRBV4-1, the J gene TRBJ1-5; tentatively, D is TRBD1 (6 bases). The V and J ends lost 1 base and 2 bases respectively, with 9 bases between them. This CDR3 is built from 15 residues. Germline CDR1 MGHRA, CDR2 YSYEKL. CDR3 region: CASSQGWTGNQPQHF. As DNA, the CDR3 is TGCGCCAGCAGCCAAGGTTGGACAGGCAATCAGCCCCAGCATTTT.

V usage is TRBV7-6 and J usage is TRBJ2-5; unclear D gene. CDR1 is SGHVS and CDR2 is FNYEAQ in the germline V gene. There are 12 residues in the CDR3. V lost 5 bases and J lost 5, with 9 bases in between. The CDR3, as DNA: TGTGCCAGCAGCCGTCCGAGGGAGACCCAGTACTTC. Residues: CASSRPRETQYF.

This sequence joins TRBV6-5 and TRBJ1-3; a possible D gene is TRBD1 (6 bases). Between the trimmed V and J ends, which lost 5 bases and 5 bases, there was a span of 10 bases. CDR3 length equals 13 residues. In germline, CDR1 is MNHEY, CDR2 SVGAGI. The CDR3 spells CASSQGRRNTIYF. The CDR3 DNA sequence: TGTGCCAGCAGTCAGGGGAGGAGAAACACCATATATTTT.

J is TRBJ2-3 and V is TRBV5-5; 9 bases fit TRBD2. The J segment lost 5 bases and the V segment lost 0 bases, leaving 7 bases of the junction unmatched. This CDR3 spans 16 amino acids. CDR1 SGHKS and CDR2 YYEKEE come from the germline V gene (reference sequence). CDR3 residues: CASSLAAGGPKDTQYF. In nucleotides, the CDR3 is TGTGCCAGCAGCTTGGCGGCGGGGGGGCCGAAAGATACGCAGTATTTT.

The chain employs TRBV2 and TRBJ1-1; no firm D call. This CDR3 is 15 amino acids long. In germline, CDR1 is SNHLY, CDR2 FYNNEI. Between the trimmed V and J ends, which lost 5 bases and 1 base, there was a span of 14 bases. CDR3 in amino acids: CASSIERASNTEAFF. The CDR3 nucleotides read TGTGCCAGCAGTATTGAGAGGGCGTCGAACACTGAAGCTTTCTTT.

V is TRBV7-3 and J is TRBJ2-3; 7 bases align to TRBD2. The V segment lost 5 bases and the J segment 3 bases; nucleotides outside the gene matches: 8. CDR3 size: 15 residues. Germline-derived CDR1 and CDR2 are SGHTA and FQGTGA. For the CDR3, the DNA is TGTGCCAGCAGCATCACAAGCGGGGCGACAGATACGCAGTATTTT. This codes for CASSITSGATDTQYF.

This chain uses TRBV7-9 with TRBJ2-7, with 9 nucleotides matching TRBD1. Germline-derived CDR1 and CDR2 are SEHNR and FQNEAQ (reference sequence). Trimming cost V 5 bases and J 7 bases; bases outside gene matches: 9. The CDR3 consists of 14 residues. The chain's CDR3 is CASSALQGAEEQYF. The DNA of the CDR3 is TGTGCCAGCAGCGCCCTACAGGGGGCTGAGGAGCAGTACTTC.

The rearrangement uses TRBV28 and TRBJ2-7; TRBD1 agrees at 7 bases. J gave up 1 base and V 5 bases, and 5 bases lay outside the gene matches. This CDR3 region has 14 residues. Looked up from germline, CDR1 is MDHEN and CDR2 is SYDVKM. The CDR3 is CASSEGAGSYEQYF. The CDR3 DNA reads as TGTGCCAGCAGTGAGGGGGCTGGGTCCTACGAGCAGTACTTC.

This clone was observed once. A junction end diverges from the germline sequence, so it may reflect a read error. The CDR3, as DNA: TGTGCCAGCAGCCAGGGCGGGACGGCGGACCTCTATGGCTGCACCTTC. Its translation is CASSQGGTADLYGCTF. The J gene is TRBJ1-2, the V gene TRBV4-2; tentatively, D is TRBD1 (5 bases). The CDR3 runs 16 residues. The V gene's germline CDR1 is LGHNA and CDR2 YNFKEQ.

CDR3 sequence reads: CASSEGRDGNTIYF. DNA of the CDR3: TGTGCCAGCAGTGAGGGCAGGGATGGAAACACCATATATTTT. The gene calls are TRBV2 and TRBJ1-3; D possibly corresponds to TRBD1 (5 bases). CDR1 SNHLY and CDR2 FYNNEI come from the germline V gene. Trimming pared 3 bases from V and 3 bases from J, leaving 9 bases between. The CDR3 spans 14 residues.

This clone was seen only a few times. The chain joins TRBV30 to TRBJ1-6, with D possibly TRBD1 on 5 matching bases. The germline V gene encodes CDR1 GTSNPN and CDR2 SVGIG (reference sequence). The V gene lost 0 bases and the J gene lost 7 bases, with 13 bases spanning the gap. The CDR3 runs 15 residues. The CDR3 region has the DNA TGTGCCTGGAGTGTAATGGGGACCGACAATTCACCCCTCCACTTT. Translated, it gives CAWSVMGTDNSPLHF.

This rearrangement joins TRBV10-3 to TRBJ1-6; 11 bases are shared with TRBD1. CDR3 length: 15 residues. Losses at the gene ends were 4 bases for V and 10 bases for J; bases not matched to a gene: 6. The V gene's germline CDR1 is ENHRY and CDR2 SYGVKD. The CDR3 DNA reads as TGTGCCATCAGTGGACGGGACAGGGGGAACTCACCCCTCCACTTT. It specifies CAISGRDRGNSPLHF.

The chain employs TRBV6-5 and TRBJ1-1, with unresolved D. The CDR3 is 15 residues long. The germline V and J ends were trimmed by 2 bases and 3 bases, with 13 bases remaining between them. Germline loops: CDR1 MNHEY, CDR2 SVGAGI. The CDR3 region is CASSYEGPVHTEAFF. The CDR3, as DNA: TGTGCCAGCAGTTACGAAGGGCCCGTTCACACTGAAGCTTTCTTT.

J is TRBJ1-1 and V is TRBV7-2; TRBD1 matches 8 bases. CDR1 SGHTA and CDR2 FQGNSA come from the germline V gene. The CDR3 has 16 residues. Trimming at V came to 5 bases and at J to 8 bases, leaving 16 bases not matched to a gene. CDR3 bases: TGTGCCAGCAGCGCCGGACAGGGCGCAATTTTGGGGGAAGCTTTCTTT. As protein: CASSAGQGAILGEAFF.